The 2 T cell receptor beta chains reported below all come from one sample, sequenced in a study of cytomegalovirus exposure and HLA in healthy donors. The PCR employed 60 Vbeta primers together with 13 Jbeta primers. Here immunoSEQ multiplex PCR was the method, and the copy in TCRdb shows in-frame clones only, minus some. In total, the table holds 150,000 to 200,000 clones. The sample was PBMCs. Receptor source: a woman between 18 and 29 years old in good health and CMV-seropositive.

The rearrangement uses TRBV5-4 and TRBJ1-2, with a tentative D call TRBD1 (6 bases). CDR3 length: 14 amino acids. Trimming took off 4 bases at V and 7 bases at J, with 17 bases between the two ends. Germline V CDR1 and CDR2: SGHNT, YYREEE (reference sequence). The DNA of the CDR3 is TGTGCCAGCAGCACATCACAGGGACCCGGTGGCTACACCTTC. Protein product: CASSTSQGPGGYTF.

The rearrangement links TRBV2 to TRBJ2-3; TRBD2 aligns across 11 bases. The CDR3 has 15 amino acids. Per the germline V gene, CDR1 is SNHLY and CDR2 is FYNNEI. The J segment lost 1 base and the V segment lost 7 bases, leaving 4 bases of the junction unmatched. CDR3 nucleotides: TGTGCCAGCACGAGGGGACTAGCGGGCACAGATACGCAGTATTTT. Its translation: CASTRGLAGTDTQYF.